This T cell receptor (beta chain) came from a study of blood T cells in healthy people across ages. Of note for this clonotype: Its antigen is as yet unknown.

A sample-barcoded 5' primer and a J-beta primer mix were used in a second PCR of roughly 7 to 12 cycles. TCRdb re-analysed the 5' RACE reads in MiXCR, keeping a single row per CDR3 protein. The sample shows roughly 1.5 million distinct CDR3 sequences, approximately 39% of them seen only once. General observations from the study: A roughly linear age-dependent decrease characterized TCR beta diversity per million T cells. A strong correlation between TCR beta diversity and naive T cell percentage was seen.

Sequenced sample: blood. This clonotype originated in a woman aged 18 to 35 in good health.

The CDR3 reads CASSIPGQVGTNTEAFF. Written as DNA, the CDR3 is TGTGCCAGCAGCATTCCAGGACAGGTGGGAACGAACACTGAAGCTTTCTTT. The chain joins TRBV21-1 to TRBJ1-1; the table names TRBD1, a call not compared with the DNA. TRBV21-1 is assigned pseudogene status. CDR3 size: 17 residues.